The 12 T cell receptor beta chains below come from one sample, sequenced in a study of post-analysis software for immune sequencing data. General study results and limits: Roughly five TRBV segments were more frequent in patients than controls; TRBV5-6, TRBV5-1 and TRBV20-1 belonged to this group.

Unique-molecular-identifier-tagged TCR beta cDNA libraries were used. TCRdb reprocessed the PCR reads via MiXCR and lists one record per CDR3 protein. This sample has approximately 350,000 distinct CDR3 sequences; less than 40% occur once, and the top ten carry roughly 13%. These receptors' antigens are unknown. Sequenced input: blood. The receptors stem from a girl aged 5 to 17 with multiple sclerosis.

This clonotype has a handful of counts. The chain has TRBV6-1 and TRBJ2-1; D is unclear. The CDR3 extends over 15 amino acids. Germline V lookup: CDR1 MNHNS, CDR2 SASEGT. V lost 1 base, J lost 0 bases, and 7 bases lay in between. The chain's CDR3 is CASSEERSSYNEQFF. Written as DNA, the CDR3 is TGTGCCAGCAGTGAAGAAAGGAGCTCCTACAATGAGCAGTTCTTC.

The rearrangement uses TRBV6-1 and TRBJ2-7; a weak D match, TRBD2 (5 bases). Germline V gene data show CDR1 as MNHNS and CDR2 as SASEGT. V was trimmed by 7 bases and J by 4 bases, leaving 17 bases between them. The CDR3 runs 14 residues. CDR3 protein: CASMAGPILYEQYF. DNA of the CDR3: TGTGCCAGCATGGCGGGCCCTATCCTTTACGAGCAGTACTTC.

This clonotype has a handful of counts. The gene calls are TRBV10-3 and TRBJ2-1, with a weak D call TRBD2 (6 bases). Germline lookup yields CDR1 ENHRY and CDR2 SYGVKD. The CDR3 has 13 amino acids. V lost 0 bases, J lost 8 bases, and 8 bases lay in between. In DNA, the CDR3 is TGTGCCATCAGTGAGTCGTCTAGCGATGAGCAGTTCTTC. It specifies CAISESSSDEQFF.

In regard to this clonotype: One junction end disagrees with the germline gene, perhaps due to a read error. The V and J genes are TRBV5-1 and TRBJ2-4; unclear D gene. CDR3 length: 14 amino acids. Germline CDR1 SGHRS, CDR2 YFSETQ. For the CDR3, the DNA is TGCGCCAGCAACTTGGGTACAGCACCAAACATTCAGTACTTC. It encodes CASNLGTAPNIQYF.

The rearrangement links TRBV7-2 to TRBJ1-2; D is possibly TRBD1 (6 bases). Trimming pared 1 base from V and 4 bases from J, leaving 13 bases between. CDR3 length: 15 amino acids. Germline CDR1 is SGHTA and CDR2 is FQGNSA. The CDR3 sequence: CASSLDLGGVYGYTF. DNA for the CDR3: TGTGCCAGCAGCTTAGACTTAGGGGGGGTCTATGGCTACACCTTC.

This chain connects TRBV11-3 to TRBJ2-4, with a possible D match to TRBD1 (6 bases). Germline CDR1 is SGHNT and CDR2 is YENEEA. V shed 5 bases and J shed 9 bases, with 17 bases lying between them. This CDR3 has 14 amino acids. This CDR3 reads CASSPDPGVGIQYF. The CDR3 region has the DNA TGTGCCAGCAGCCCCGACCCAGGGGTAGGCATTCAGTACTTC.

This clonotype was counted a few times. This rearrangement joins TRBV3-1 to TRBJ2-5; D perhaps matches TRBD1 (5 bases). CDR1 and CDR2 from the germline V gene are LGHDT and YNNKEL (reference sequence). The CDR3 extends over 14 amino acids. Trimming cost V 2 bases and J 4 bases, with 11 bases left between them. The chain's CDR3 is CASSQYDRSETQYF. For the CDR3, the DNA is TGTGCCAGCAGCCAATACGACAGATCAGAGACCCAGTACTTC.

This clonotype was seen repeatedly, ten times or more. The chain recombines TRBV5-6 with TRBJ1-5; weak D call: TRBD1 (5 bases). Germline-derived CDR1 and CDR2 are SGHDT and YYEEEE. Trimming cost V 2 bases and J 5 bases, with 8 bases left between them. The CDR3 is made up of 13 amino acids. This CDR3 is CASSLDRDQPQHF. CDR3 DNA sequence: TGTGCCAGCAGCTTAGACAGAGATCAGCCCCAGCATTTT.

In its sample, this clonotype was seen many times. J is TRBJ2-7 and V is TRBV29-1; TRBD1 is a possible D gene (5 bases). This CDR3 has 11 residues. Germline V lookup: CDR1 SQVTM, CDR2 ANQGSEA. Trimming pared 7 bases from V and 1 base from J, leaving 8 bases between. The CDR3 nucleotides read TGCAGCGCGGACACGTCCTACGAGCAGTACTTC. Protein sequence: CSADTSYEQYF.

The genes are TRBV6-5 and TRBJ2-5; TRBD1 or TRBD2 may be the D gene (5 bases each). Germline V lookup: CDR1 MNHEY, CDR2 SVGAGI. V shed 5 bases and J shed 8 bases, with 18 bases lying between them. The length of the CDR3 is 14 residues. CDR3 protein: CASSDRDRQGTQYF. CDR3 nucleotides: TGTGCCAGCAGTGACCGGGACCGTCAAGGAACCCAGTACTTC.

This clonotype was seen more than once but under ten times. This chain links TRBV24-1 with TRBJ2-3; D possibly corresponds to TRBD2 (6 bases). Germline CDR1 reads KGHDR; CDR2 reads SFDVKD. V was shortened by 5 bases and J by 4 bases, with 15 bases between the two germline ends. The CDR3 covers 15 residues. This chain's CDR3 is CATSVPGREADTQYF. The CDR3 nucleotides are TGTGCCACCAGTGTTCCGGGCAGGGAGGCAGATACGCAGTATTTT.

This clonotype was observed a handful of times. The V call is TRBV28, the J call TRBJ1-4; 7 nucleotides match TRBD1. The CDR3 contains 16 residues. The trim removed 1 base at V and 0 bases at J, leaving 2 bases unmatched. Germline CDR1 and CDR2: MDHEN and SYDVKM. In DNA, the CDR3 is TGTGCCAGCAGTTTATACAGGGGAGCAACTAATGAAAAACTGTTTTTT. It codes for CASSLYRGATNEKLFF. Variable domain in full (rest from reference TRBV28 and TRBJ1-4): DVKVTQSSRYLVKRTGEKVFLECVQDMDHENMFWYRQDPGLGLRLIYFSYDVKMKEKGDIPEGYSVSREKKERFSLILESASTNQTSMYLCASSLYRGATNEKLFFGSGTQLSVL.